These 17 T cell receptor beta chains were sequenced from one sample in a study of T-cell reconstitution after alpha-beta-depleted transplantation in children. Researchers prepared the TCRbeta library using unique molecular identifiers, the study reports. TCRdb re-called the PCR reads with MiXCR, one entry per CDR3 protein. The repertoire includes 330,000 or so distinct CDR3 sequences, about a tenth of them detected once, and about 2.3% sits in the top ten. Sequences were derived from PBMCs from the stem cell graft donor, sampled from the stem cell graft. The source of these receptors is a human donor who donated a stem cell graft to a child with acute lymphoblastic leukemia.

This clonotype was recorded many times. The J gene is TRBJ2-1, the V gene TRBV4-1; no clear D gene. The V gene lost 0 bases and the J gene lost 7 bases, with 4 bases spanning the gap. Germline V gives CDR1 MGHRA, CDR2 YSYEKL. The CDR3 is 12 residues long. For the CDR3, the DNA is TGCGCCAGCAGCCAAGATGGGAATGAGCAGTTCTTC. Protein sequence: CASSQDGNEQFF.

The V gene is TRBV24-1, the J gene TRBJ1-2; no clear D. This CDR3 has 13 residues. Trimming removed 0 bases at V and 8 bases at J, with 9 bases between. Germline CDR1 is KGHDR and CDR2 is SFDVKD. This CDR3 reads CATSDLQTRGYTF. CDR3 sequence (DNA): TGTGCCACCAGTGATTTGCAGACCAGGGGCTACACCTTC.

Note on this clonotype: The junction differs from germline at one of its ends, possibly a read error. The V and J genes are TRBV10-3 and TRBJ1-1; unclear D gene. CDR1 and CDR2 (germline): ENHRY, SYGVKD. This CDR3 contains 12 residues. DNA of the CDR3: TGTGCCATCGGTTTCATGAACACTGAAGCTTTCTTC. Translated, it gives CAIGFMNTEAFF.

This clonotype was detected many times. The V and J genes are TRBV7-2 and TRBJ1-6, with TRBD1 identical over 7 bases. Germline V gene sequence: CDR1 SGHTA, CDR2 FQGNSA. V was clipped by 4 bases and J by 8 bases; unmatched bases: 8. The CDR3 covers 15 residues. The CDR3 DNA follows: TGTGCCAGCAGCTACGGGGACAGAAGGGATTCACCCCTCCACTTT. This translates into CASSYGDRRDSPLHF.

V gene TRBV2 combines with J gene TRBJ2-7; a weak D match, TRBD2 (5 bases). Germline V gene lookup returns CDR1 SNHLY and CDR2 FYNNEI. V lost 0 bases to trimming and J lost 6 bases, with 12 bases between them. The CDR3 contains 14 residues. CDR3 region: CASSEARASGEQYF. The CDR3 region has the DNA TGTGCCAGCAGTGAAGCGCGGGCATCAGGCGAGCAGTACTTC.

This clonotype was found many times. CDR3 residues: CASSTDYRETQYF. As DNA, the CDR3 is TGTGCCAGCAGTACCGACTACCGGGAAACCCAGTACTTC. The rearrangement uses TRBV12-3 or TRBV12-4 and TRBJ2-5, with D possibly being TRBD2 (5 bases). The CDR3 totals 13 residues. The V end was cut by 5 bases, the J end by 8 bases, with 15 bases between.

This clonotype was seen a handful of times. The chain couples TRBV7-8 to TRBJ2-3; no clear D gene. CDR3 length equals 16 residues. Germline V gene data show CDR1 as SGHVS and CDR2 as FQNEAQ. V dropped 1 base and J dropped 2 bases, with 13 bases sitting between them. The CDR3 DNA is TGTGCCAGCAGCTTAGTATTCGGCACCTACACAGATACGCAGTATTTT. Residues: CASSLVFGTYTDTQYF.

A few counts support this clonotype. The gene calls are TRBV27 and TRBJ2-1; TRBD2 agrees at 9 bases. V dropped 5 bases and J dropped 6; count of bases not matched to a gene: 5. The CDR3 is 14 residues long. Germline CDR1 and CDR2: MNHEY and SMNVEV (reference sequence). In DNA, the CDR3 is TGTGCCAGCAGTAGGACTAGCGCGGGCAATGAGCAGTTCTTC. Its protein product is CASSRTSAGNEQFF.

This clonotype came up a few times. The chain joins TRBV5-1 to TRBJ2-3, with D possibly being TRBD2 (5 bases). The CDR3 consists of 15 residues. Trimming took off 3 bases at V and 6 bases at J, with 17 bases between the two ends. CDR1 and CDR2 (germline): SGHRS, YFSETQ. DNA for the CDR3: TGCGCCAGCAGCTCCACTAGAGGAGAATACGATACGCAGTATTTT. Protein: CASSSTRGEYDTQYF.

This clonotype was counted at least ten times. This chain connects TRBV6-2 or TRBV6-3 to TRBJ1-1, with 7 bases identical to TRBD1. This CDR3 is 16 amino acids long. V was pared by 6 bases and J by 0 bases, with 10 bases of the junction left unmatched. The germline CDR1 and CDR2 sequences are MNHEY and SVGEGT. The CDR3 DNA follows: TGTGCCAGCAGCCCTCCGGGACAGTTATTGAACACTGAAGCTTTCTTT. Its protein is CASSPPGQLLNTEAFF.

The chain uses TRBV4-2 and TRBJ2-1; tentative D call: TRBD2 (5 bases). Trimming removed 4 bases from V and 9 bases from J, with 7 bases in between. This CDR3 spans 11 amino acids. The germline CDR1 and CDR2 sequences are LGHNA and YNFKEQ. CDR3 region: CASSLDSEQFF. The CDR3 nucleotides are TGTGCCAGCAGCCTGGACTCTGAGCAGTTCTTC.

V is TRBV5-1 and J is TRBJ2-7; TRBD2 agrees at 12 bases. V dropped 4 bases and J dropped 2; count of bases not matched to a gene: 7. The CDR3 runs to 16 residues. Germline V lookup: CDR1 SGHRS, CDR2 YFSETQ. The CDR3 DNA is TGCGCCAGCAGCCCACTAGCGGGAGGCAAACCCTACGAGCAGTACTTC. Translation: CASSPLAGGKPYEQYF.

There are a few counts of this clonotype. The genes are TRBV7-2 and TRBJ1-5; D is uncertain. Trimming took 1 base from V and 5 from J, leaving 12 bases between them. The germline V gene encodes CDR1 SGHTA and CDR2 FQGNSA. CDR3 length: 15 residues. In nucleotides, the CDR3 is TGTGCCAGCAGCTTAGGACCATACAGTGATCAGCCCCAGCATTTT. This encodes CASSLGPYSDQPQHF. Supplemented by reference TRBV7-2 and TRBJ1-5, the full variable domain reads GAGVSQSPSNKVTEKGKDVELRCDPISGHTALYWYRQSLGQGLEFLIYFQGNSAPDKSGLPSDRFSAERTGGSVSTLTIQRTQQEDSAVYLCASSLGPYSDQPQHFGDGTRLSIL.

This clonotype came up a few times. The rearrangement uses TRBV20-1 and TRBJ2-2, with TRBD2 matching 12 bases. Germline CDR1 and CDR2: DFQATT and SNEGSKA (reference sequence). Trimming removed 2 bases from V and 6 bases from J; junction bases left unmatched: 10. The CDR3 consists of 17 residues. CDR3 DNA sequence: TGCAGTGCTAGACCCGCGACTAGCGGGAGAGGTGCCGGGGAGCTGTTTTTT. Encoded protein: CSARPATSGRGAGELFF.

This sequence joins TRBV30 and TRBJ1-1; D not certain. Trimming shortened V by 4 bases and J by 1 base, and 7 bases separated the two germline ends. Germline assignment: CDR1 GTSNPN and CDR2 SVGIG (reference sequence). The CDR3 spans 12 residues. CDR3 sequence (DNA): TGTGCCTGGAATCCAGGGAACACTGAAGCTTTCTTT. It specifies CAWNPGNTEAFF.

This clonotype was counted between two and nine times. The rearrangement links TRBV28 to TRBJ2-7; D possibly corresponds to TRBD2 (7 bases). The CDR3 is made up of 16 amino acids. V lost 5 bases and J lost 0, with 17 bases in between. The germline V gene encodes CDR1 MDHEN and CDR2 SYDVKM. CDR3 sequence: CASSTPGGLSSYEQYF. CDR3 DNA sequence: TGTGCCAGCAGTACTCCGGGGGGCCTTAGCTCCTACGAGCAGTACTTC.

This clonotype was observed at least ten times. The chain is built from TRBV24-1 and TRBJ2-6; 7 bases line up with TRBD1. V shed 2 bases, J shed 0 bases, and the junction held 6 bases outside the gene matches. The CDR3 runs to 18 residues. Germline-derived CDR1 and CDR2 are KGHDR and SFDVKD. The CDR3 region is CATSDSPGGSSGANVLTF. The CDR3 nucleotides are TGTGCCACCAGTGATTCGCCAGGGGGAAGCTCTGGGGCCAACGTCCTGACTTTC.